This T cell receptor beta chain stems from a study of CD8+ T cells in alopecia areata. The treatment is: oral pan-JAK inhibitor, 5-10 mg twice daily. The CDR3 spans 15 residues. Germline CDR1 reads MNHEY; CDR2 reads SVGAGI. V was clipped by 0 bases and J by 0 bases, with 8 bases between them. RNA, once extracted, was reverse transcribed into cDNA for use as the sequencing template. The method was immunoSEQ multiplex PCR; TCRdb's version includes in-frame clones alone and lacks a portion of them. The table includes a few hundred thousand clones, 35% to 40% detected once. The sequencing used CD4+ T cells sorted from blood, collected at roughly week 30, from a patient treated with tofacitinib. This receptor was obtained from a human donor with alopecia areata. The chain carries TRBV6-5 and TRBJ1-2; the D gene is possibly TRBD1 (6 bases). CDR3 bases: TGTGCCAGCAGTTACTCGTGGACAGCTAACTATGGCTACACCTTC. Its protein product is CASSYSWTANYGYTF.